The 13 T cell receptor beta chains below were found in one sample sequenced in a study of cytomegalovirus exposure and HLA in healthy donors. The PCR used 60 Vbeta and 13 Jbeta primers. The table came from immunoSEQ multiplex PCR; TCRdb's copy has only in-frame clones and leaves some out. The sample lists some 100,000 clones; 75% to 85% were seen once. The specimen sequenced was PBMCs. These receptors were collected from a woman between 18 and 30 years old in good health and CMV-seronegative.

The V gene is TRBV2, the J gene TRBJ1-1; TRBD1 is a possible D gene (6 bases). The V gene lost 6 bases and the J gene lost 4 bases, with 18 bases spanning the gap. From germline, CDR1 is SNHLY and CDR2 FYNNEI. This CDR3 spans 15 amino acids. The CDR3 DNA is TGTGCCAGCAGCCCACTTCGGGGGGGCATCACTGAAGCTTTCTTT. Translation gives CASSPLRGGITEAFF.

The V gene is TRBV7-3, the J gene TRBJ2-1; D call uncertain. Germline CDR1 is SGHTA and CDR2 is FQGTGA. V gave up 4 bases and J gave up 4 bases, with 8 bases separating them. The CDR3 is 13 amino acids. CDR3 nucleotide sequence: TGTGCCAGCAGCTCAGCGCTTTACAATGAGCAGTTCTTC. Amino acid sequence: CASSSALYNEQFF.

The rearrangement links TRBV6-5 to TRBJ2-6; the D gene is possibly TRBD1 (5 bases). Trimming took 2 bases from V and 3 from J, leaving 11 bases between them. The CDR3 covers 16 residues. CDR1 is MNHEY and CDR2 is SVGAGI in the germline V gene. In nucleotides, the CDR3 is TGTGCCAGCAGTTACCTGGGGCCGGTTGGGGCCAACGTCCTGACTTTC. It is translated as CASSYLGPVGANVLTF.

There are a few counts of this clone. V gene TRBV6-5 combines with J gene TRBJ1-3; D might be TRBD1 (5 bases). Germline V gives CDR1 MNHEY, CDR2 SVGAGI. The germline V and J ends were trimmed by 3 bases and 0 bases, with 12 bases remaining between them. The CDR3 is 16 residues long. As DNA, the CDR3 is TGTGCCAGCAGTTATACCCTCAGGGCCTCTGGAAACACCATATATTTT. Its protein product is CASSYTLRASGNTIYF.

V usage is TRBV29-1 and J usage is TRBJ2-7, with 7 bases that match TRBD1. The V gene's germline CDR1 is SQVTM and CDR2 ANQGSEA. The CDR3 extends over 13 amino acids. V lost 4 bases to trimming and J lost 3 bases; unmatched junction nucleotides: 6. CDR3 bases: TGCAGCGTTGGAGGGGGCAGAAGCTACGAGCAGTACTTC. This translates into CSVGGGRSYEQYF.

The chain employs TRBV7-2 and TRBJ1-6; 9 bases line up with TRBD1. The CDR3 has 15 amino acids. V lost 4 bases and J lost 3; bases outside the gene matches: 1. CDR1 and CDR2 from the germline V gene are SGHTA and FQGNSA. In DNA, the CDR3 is TGTGCCAGCAGCTCGGGACAGGGCTATAATTCACCCCTCCACTTT. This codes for CASSSGQGYNSPLHF.

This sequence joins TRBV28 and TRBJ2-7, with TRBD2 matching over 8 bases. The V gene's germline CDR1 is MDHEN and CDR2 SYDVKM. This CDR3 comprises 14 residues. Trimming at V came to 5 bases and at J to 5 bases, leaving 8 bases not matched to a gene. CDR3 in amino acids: CASSLSSGIDEQYF. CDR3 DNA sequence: TGTGCCAGCAGTCTTAGTAGCGGGATAGACGAGCAGTACTTC.

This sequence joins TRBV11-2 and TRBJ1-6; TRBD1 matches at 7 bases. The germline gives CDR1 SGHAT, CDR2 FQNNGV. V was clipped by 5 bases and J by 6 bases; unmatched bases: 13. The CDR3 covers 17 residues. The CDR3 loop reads CASSPYPVSGGNSPLHF. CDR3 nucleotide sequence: TGTGCCAGCAGCCCCTACCCGGTTTCAGGGGGTAATTCACCCCTCCACTTT.

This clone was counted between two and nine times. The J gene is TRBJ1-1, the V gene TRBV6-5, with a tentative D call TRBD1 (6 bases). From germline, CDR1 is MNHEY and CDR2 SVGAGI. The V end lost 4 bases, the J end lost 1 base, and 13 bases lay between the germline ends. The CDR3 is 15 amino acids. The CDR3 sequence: CASSFHGQTNTEAFF. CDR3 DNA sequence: TGTGCCAGCAGTTTCCACGGACAGACGAACACTGAAGCTTTCTTT.

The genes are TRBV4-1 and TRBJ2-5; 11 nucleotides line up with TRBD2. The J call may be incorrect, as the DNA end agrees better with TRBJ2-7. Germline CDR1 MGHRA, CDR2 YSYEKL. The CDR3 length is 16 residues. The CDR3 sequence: CASSQLLSGGAYEQYF. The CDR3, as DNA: TGCGCCAGCAGCCAACTACTTAGCGGGGGGGCTTACGAGCAGTACTTC.

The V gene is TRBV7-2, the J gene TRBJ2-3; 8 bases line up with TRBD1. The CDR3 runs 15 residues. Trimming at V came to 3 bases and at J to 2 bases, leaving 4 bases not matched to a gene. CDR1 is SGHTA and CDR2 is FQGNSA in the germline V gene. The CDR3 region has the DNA TGTGCCAGCAGCTTCGACAGGGGCCTCACAGATACGCAGTATTTT. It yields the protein CASSFDRGLTDTQYF.

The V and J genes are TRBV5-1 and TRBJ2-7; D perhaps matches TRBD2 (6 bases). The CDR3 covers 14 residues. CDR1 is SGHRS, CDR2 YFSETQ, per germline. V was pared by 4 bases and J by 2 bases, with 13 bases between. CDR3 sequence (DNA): TGCGCCAGCAGCACGTCCGGGAGCACCTACGAGCAGTACTTC. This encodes CASSTSGSTYEQYF.

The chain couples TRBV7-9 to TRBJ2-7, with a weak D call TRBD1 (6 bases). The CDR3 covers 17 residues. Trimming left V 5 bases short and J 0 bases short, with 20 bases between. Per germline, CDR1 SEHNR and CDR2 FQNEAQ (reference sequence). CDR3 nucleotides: TGTGCCAGCAGCACGAATAGTCAGGGGTCCTACTCCTACGAGCAGTACTTC. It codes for CASSTNSQGSYSYEQYF. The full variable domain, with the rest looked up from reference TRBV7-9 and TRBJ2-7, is DTGVSQNPRHKITKRGQNVTFRCDPISEHNRLYWYRQTLGQGPEFLTYFQNEAQLEKSRLLSDRFSAERPKGSFSTLEIQRTEQGDSAMYLCASSTNSQGSYSYEQYFGPGTRLTVT.